This T cell receptor (beta chain) was documented in a study of tissue T cells after allogeneic stem cell transplantation. Time point specified: mouse harvest day 7 after allogeneic transplant. Mouse grafts combined 10^7 T-cell-depleted bone marrow cells with 10^6 splenic CD5+ T cells. The V segment lost 6 bases and the J segment 5 bases; nucleotides outside the gene matches: 6. The germline V gene encodes CDR1 KGHPV and CDR2 FQNQEV (reference sequence). This CDR3 region has 14 residues. Findings and limits, study-wide: TCR repertoires tracked anatomic similarity, regardless of disease or transplant status.

In the case of this clone: Its antigen is unknown. The gene names here belong to mouse. The missing CDR3 end, 1 residue past where the read stops, is filled in from the germline J gene.

Data came from immunoSEQ multiplex PCR; TCRdb stores just in-frame clones and leaves some out. The sample contains 8,000 or so clones, roughly 45% of which appear only once. The receptor comes from a female BALB/c mouse given C57BL/6 T cells with graft-versus-host disease after an allogeneic hematopoietic cell transplant. The sample taken for sequencing was skin. This chain links TRBV26 with TRBJ2-1, with 8 bases aligning to TRBD1. CDR3 amino acids: CASSRQGRNAEQFF. The sequenced CDR3 bases are TGTGCCAGCAGCCGACAGGGGAGGAATGCTGAGCAGTTC.